Sequencing of this T cell receptor (beta chain) was carried out in a study of Graves' ophthalmopathy and Graves' hyperthyroidism. TCR beta CDR3 amplification used RNA transcripts. Scientists carried out first-round RT-PCR using HTBI primers and then a second-round multiplex PCR. TCRdb analysed the multiplex PCR reads with MiXCR anew, one entry per CDR3 protein. The table records around 590,000 distinct CDR3 sequences, roughly 39% of them present only once. This clonotype was picked up many times. The germline V gene has CDR1 WNHNN and CDR2 SYGVQD (reference sequence). This CDR3 has 16 amino acids. With V trimmed by 6 bases and J by 3 bases, 9 bases remained unmatched.

The sample was peripheral blood or thyroid tissue (not recorded which). The chain links TRBV10-1 to TRBJ2-7; 12 bases map to TRBD2. The clonotype was recovered from an adult man with Graves' hyperthyroidism. The CDR3 nucleotides are TGCGCCAGCAGCGATCGACTAGCGGGAGTGGTCTACGAGCAGTACTTC. Protein sequence: CASSDRLAGVVYEQYF.